Each of the 20 T cell receptor beta chains below was sequenced from the same sample in a study of T cells in Graves' hyperthyroidism and ophthalmopathy. TCR beta CDR3 regions were amplified from RNA transcripts. Carried out on the TCR CDR3, a first-round RT-PCR used the HTBI primer set. TCRdb recomputed calls from the multiplex PCR reads with MiXCR, one row per CDR3 protein. The data hold around 400,000 distinct CDR3 sequences, with 13% observed a single time. The sample consisted of blood. These TCRs come from a woman under 30 with Graves' hyperthyroidism.

In its sample, this clonotype was seen a few times. The gene calls are TRBV27 and TRBJ1-4; no reliable D call. Germline CDR1 reads MNHEY; CDR2 reads SMNVEV (reference sequence). CDR3 length: 13 residues. V shed 6 bases and J shed 8 bases, with 13 bases lying between them. The CDR3 loop reads CASRAPNEEKLFF. In DNA, the CDR3 is TGTGCCAGCAGGGCCCCGAATGAAGAAAAACTGTTTTTT.

This clonotype has more than one count but fewer than ten. The chain recombines TRBV20-1 with TRBJ1-2; a possible D gene is TRBD1 (5 bases). The CDR3 is 16 residues long. The germline CDR1 and CDR2 sequences are DFQATT and SNEGSKA (reference sequence). The V end lost 3 bases, the J end lost 0 bases, and 17 bases lay between the germline ends. The CDR3 DNA reads TGCAGTGCTAGGAATGGGGGGAAGGAGGCTAACTATGGCTACACCTTC. The encoded protein is CSARNGGKEANYGYTF.

A few counts support this clonotype. The rearrangement links TRBV10-2 to TRBJ1-2; no clear D gene. V was pared by 5 bases and J by 4 bases, with 17 bases between. This CDR3 region has 15 residues. In germline, CDR1 is WSHSY, CDR2 SAAADI. CDR3 DNA: TGCGCCAGCAGTAAGGCTCATACCTTCCCCTATGGCTACACCTTC. It translates to CASSKAHTFPYGYTF.

The V call is TRBV2, the J call TRBJ2-7; 8 bases fit TRBD1. CDR3 length: 14 amino acids. V shed 3 bases and J 4 bases; nucleotides not matched to a gene: 5. The germline V gene has CDR1 SNHLY and CDR2 FYNNEI. The DNA for the CDR3 is TGTGCCAGCAGTGAGGGGACAGGAAATTACGAGCAGTACTTC. This sequence encodes CASSEGTGNYEQYF.

This clonotype was picked up many times. This chain's CDR3 is CASSDDREQGARYGYTF. The CDR3 DNA follows: TGTGCCAGCAGTGACGACCGAGAACAGGGGGCCCGCTATGGCTACACCTTC. The chain carries TRBV6-1 and TRBJ1-2; 9 bases match TRBD1. CDR3 length equals 17 residues. Germline lookup yields CDR1 MNHNS and CDR2 SASEGT. V lost 3 bases and J lost 4; bases outside the gene matches: 12.

This clonotype was seen ten or more times. V is TRBV12-3 or TRBV12-4 and J is TRBJ1-2; D not certain. The germline V and J ends were trimmed by 6 bases and 3 bases, with 14 bases remaining between them. The CDR3 spans 14 residues. The CDR3 bases are TGTGCCAGCAGCTTTCTTGGCCGGGACTATGGCTACACCTTC. Its protein is CASSFLGRDYGYTF.

This clonotype has a count of ten or more. The chain recombines TRBV20-1 with TRBJ1-5; possible D gene TRBD1, 5 bases. The germline gives CDR1 DFQATT, CDR2 SNEGSKA (reference sequence). The CDR3 extends over 13 amino acids. Trimming took 6 bases from V and 4 from J, leaving 13 bases between them. The CDR3 spells CSAVWGLNQPQHF. CDR3 nucleotide sequence: TGCAGTGCCGTATGGGGCCTTAATCAGCCCCAGCATTTT.

At least ten counts were recorded for this clonotype. CDR3 nucleotides: TGTGCCAGCATGCAGGGGGCGGCCAACGAGCAGTACTTC. Its protein product is CASMQGAANEQYF. The chain joins TRBV2 to TRBJ2-7, with 8 bases matching TRBD1. Germline V gene sequence: CDR1 SNHLY, CDR2 FYNNEI. This CDR3 region has 13 residues. V gave up 7 bases and J gave up 5 bases; unmatched junction bases: 7.

This clonotype appeared a few times. The chain is built from TRBV9 and TRBJ2-7; 7 bases are a match to TRBD1. The CDR3 sequence is 15 residues long. Germline V gene sequence: CDR1 SGDLS, CDR2 YYNGEE. Trimming at V came to 3 bases and at J to 0 bases, leaving 6 bases not matched to a gene. The CDR3 loop reads CASSAHRDSSYEQYF. For the CDR3, the DNA is TGTGCCAGCAGCGCTCACCGGGACAGCTCCTACGAGCAGTACTTC. The whole variable domain, filled in from reference TRBV9 and TRBJ2-7, reads DSGVTQTPKHLITATGQRVTLRCSPRSGDLSVYWYQQSLDQGLQFLIQYYNGEERAKGNILERFSAQQFPDLHSELNLSSLELGDSALYFCASSAHRDSSYEQYFGPGTRLTVT.

This clonotype was seen repeatedly, ten times or more. The chain has TRBV15 and TRBJ1-4; D remains ambiguous. V lost 0 bases to trimming and J lost 7 bases, with 18 bases between them. Germline loops: CDR1 LNHNV, CDR2 YYDKDF (reference sequence). The CDR3 contains 17 residues. Written as DNA, the CDR3 is TGTGCCACCAGCAGAGATCAGCGGCGGAGAGCCAGTGAAAAACTGTTTTTT. Its translation is CATSRDQRRRASEKLFF.

To note about this clonotype: Just one base apart from a much larger clone, this may be a read error. This sequence joins TRBV6-2 or TRBV6-3 and TRBJ2-3; tentative D call: TRBD1 (7 bases). This CDR3 is built from 15 residues. The V gene's germline CDR1 is MNHEY and CDR2 SVGEGT. The germline V and J ends were trimmed by 5 bases and 8 bases, with 20 bases remaining between them. In DNA, the CDR3 is TGTGCCAGCAGTCCCCCGACAGGGATGGAGGGTACGCAGTATTTT. As protein: CASSPPTGMEGTQYF.

This clonotype was observed at least ten times. V is TRBV2 and J is TRBJ1-5, with 9 bases that match TRBD1. Germline CDR1 SNHLY, CDR2 FYNNEI. Trimming took 3 bases from V and 6 from J; bases not matched to a gene: 9. The CDR3 is 16 residues long. The CDR3 coding sequence is TGTGCCAGCAGTGACCGAGGGACAGGGCGGGGTCAGCCCCAGCATTTT. Translated: CASSDRGTGRGQPQHF. The whole variable domain, remainder taken from reference TRBV2 and TRBJ1-5, is EPEVTQTPSHQVTQMGQEVILRCVPISNHLYFYWYRQILGQKVEFLVSFYNNEISEKSEIFDDQFSVERPDGSNFTLKIRSTKLEDSAMYFCASSDRGTGRGQPQHFGDGTRLSIL.

The J gene is TRBJ2-2, the V gene TRBV7-3; TRBD2 matches 11 bases. This CDR3 contains 15 residues. In germline, CDR1 is SGHTA, CDR2 FQGTGA. Trimming took 5 bases from V and 7 from J; bases not matched to a gene: 6. The CDR3 coding sequence is TGTGCCAGCAGCCCCTTGACTAGCGGGGTCGGGGAGCTGTTTTTT. Its protein product is CASSPLTSGVGELFF.

This clonotype was counted many times. J is TRBJ2-1 and V is TRBV2; either TRBD1 or TRBD2 may supply D (5 bases each). The CDR3 spans 14 residues. Germline CDR1 SNHLY, CDR2 FYNNEI. V was shortened by 9 bases and J by 0 bases, with 12 bases between the two germline ends. CDR3 sequence: CARGDPSSYNEQFF. DNA of the CDR3: TGTGCCAGGGGGGACCCCAGCTCCTACAATGAGCAGTTCTTC.

This clonotype was seen many times. CDR3: CASSMRVGKPALRESLKRETQYF. The CDR3 region has the DNA TGTGCCAGCAGTATGCGGGTGGGAAAGCCAGCTTTGCGGGAGAGCCTCAAACGGGAGACCCAGTACTTC. V and J are TRBV28 and TRBJ2-5; TRBD2 aligns across 7 bases. Trimming at V came to 5 bases and at J to 5 bases, leaving 35 bases not matched to a gene. CDR1 and CDR2 (germline): MDHEN, SYDVKM. CDR3 length: 23 amino acids.

This clonotype was counted a few times. The chain recombines TRBV29-1 with TRBJ1-4; a weak D match, TRBD1 (6 bases). The CDR3 consists of 13 residues. V was pared by 5 bases and J by 10 bases, with 17 bases between. Germline V gene lookup returns CDR1 SQVTM and CDR2 ANQGSEA. This CDR3 is CSVYWGQSGKLFF. CDR3 in DNA: TGCAGCGTTTACTGGGGGCAGTCAGGAAAACTGTTTTTT.

In its sample, this clonotype was seen many times. The chain carries TRBV10-3 and TRBJ2-7, with 7 positions matching TRBD1. Germline V CDR1 and CDR2: ENHRY, SYGVKD. V shed 3 bases and J 0 bases; nucleotides not matched to a gene: 5. The CDR3 runs to 15 residues. In DNA form, the CDR3 reads TGTGCCATCAGTGAAAGGGGACAGCTCTCCTACGAGCAGTACTTC. Amino acid sequence: CAISERGQLSYEQYF.

This clonotype has a count of ten or more. The rearrangement joins TRBV18 to TRBJ2-1, with D uncertain. The germline V gene encodes CDR1 KGHSH and CDR2 LQKENI. Between the trimmed V and J ends, which lost 6 bases and 2 bases, there was a span of 14 bases. The CDR3 consists of 15 residues. The CDR3 bases are TGTGCCAGCTCTCTCCTAGTGGACCCCTACAATGAGCAGTTCTTC. It yields the protein CASSLLVDPYNEQFF. Complete variable domain (other parts from reference TRBV18 and TRBJ2-1): NAGVMQNPRHLVRRRGQEARLRCSPMKGHSHVYWYRQLPEEGLKFMVYLQKENIIDESGMPKERFSAEFPKEGPSILRIQQVVRGDSAAYFCASSLLVDPYNEQFFGPGTRLTVL.

The sample holds many counts of this clonotype. This chain uses TRBV7-2 with TRBJ2-2; 7 bases fit TRBD2. V lost 3 bases and J lost 6; bases outside the gene matches: 7. Per germline, CDR1 SGHTA and CDR2 FQGNSA. The CDR3 has 15 residues. As DNA, the CDR3 is TGTGCCAGCAGCTTCCCAGCGGGATTGGCCGGGGAGCTGTTTTTT. Translation: CASSFPAGLAGELFF.

This clonotype was picked up many times. The chain is built from TRBV12-3 or TRBV12-4 and TRBJ2-2, with 12 bases that match TRBD2. The CDR3 covers 17 residues. With 6 bases clipped from V and 5 bases from J, the junction kept 10 bases outside the gene matches. The CDR3 loop reads CASSPFLAGGGTGELFF. CDR3 nucleotide sequence: TGTGCCAGCAGCCCCTTTCTAGCGGGAGGGGGAACCGGGGAGCTGTTTTTT.